The T cell receptor beta chain described here comes from a study of cytotoxic CD8 clonotypes in ibrutinib-treated CLL. Data came from immunoSEQ multiplex PCR; TCRdb stores just in-frame clones and leaves some out. The sample records several thousand clones, roughly 57% being singletons. PBMCs that had been cryopreserved were the source of roughly 2.2 micrograms of genomic DNA for TCR beta libraries. Trimming took off 4 bases at V and 5 bases at J, with 6 bases between the two ends. The CDR3 has 11 amino acids. Germline lookup yields CDR1 SGHRS and CDR2 YFSETQ. The starting material was PBMCs, obtained before ibrutinib treatment. This receptor was taken from a human donor with chronic lymphocytic leukemia. The chain couples TRBV5-1 to TRBJ1-1; D unresolved. The CDR3 DNA reads as TGCGCCAGCAGCGGAAGGACTGAAGCTTTCTTT. This gives the protein CASSGRTEAFF.